This entry lists 31 T cell receptor beta chains sequenced from one sample in a study of T-cell memory formation after mild COVID-19. TCRdb itself ran the 5' RACE reads through MiXCR, one entry per CDR3 protein. The sample carries a few hundred thousand distinct CDR3 sequences, roughly 8.2% recorded once. The source material was PBMCs or a T cell subset sorted from them (not recorded which). Every receptor here comes from a man younger than 35 who had mild COVID-19 (a few samples of this study predate the infection). Cell type and time point are not known.

This rearrangement joins TRBV5-6 to TRBJ1-1; no firm D call. Germline V gene lookup returns CDR1 SGHDT and CDR2 YYEEEE. V was clipped by 4 bases and J by 8 bases, with 12 bases between them. This CDR3 is built from 12 residues. The DNA of the CDR3 is TGTGCCAGCAGCCACCCCGGACCCGAAGCTTTCTTT. Its translation: CASSHPGPEAFF.

This clonotype was observed a handful of times. The rearrangement links TRBV20-1 to TRBJ2-3, with D perhaps TRBD2 (5 bases). V was cut by 6 bases and J by 3 bases, with 10 bases left in between. Germline V gene data show CDR1 as DFQATT and CDR2 as SNEGSKA (reference sequence). The CDR3 totals 12 residues. DNA for the CDR3: TGCAGTGCCCCGCTAGCTACAGATACGCAGTATTTT. It is translated as CSAPLATDTQYF.

This clonotype was seen repeatedly, ten times or more. V and J are TRBV12-3 or TRBV12-4 and TRBJ2-5; the D gene is possibly TRBD1 (6 bases). The CDR3 loop spans 13 amino acids. V gave up 3 bases and J gave up 4 bases, with 9 bases separating them. This chain's CDR3 is CASSLLQGETQYF. The CDR3 coding sequence is TGTGCCAGCAGTTTGTTACAGGGAGAGACCCAGTACTTC.

The chain joins TRBV29-1 to TRBJ2-5, with D perhaps TRBD2 (5 bases). This CDR3 has 13 amino acids. V was pared by 6 bases and J by 1 base, with 12 bases between. CDR1 and CDR2 from the germline V gene are SQVTM and ANQGSEA. The CDR3 region is CSVASGGQETQYF. As DNA, the CDR3 is TGCAGCGTAGCCAGCGGCGGCCAAGAGACCCAGTACTTC.

This chain connects TRBV28 to TRBJ1-1, with D perhaps TRBD1 (5 bases). V lost 5 bases, J lost 1 base, and 14 bases lay in between. This CDR3 contains 15 residues. CDR1 is MDHEN and CDR2 is SYDVKM in the germline V gene. CDR3 nucleotide sequence: TGTGCCAGCAGTCTTCCGCTGGGGGGGAACACTGAAGCTTTCTTT. It specifies CASSLPLGGNTEAFF.

The rearrangement links TRBV4-1 to TRBJ2-3; TRBD1 aligns across 8 bases. The CDR3 is 18 amino acids. J was trimmed by 3 bases and V by 3 bases; bases with no gene match: 14. Looked up from germline, CDR1 is MGHRA and CDR2 is YSYEKL. CDR3 protein: CASSQEVGTGRKTDTQYF. As DNA, the CDR3 is TGCGCCAGCAGCCAGGAGGTCGGGACAGGCCGGAAAACAGATACGCAGTATTTT.

In its sample, this clonotype was seen many times. CDR3 amino acids: CAIREGNTEAFF. In nucleotides, the CDR3 is TGTGCCATCAGGGAGGGGAACACTGAAGCTTTCTTT. V usage is TRBV10-3 and J usage is TRBJ1-1; D unresolved. Germline CDR1 and CDR2: ENHRY and SYGVKD. V was clipped by 6 bases and J by 1 base, with 6 bases between them. The CDR3 extends over 12 amino acids.

This clonotype was observed a few times. The chain joins TRBV5-1 to TRBJ1-2; D gene unclear. Germline V gene lookup returns CDR1 SGHRS and CDR2 YFSETQ. This CDR3 contains 16 residues. Trimming left V 4 bases short and J 3 bases short, with 19 bases between. The CDR3 loop reads CASSPNRFGAYYGYTF. The CDR3 DNA sequence: TGCGCCAGCAGCCCCAATCGGTTCGGAGCTTACTATGGCTACACCTTC.

This clonotype was recorded a few times. The chain recombines TRBV7-6 with TRBJ2-1; perhaps D is TRBD1 or TRBD2 (5 bases each). The CDR3 is made up of 16 amino acids. Trimming removed 0 bases from V and 12 bases from J, with 21 bases in between. Per germline, CDR1 SGHVS and CDR2 FNYEAQ. The chain's CDR3 is CASSLAWGTNRIRQFF. The CDR3 nucleotides are TGTGCCAGCAGCTTAGCTTGGGGGACCAACCGGATACGGCAGTTCTTC.

This clonotype was picked up many times. The chain couples TRBV7-9 to TRBJ2-3, with 9 bases fitting TRBD2. This CDR3 contains 15 residues. V was clipped by 5 bases and J by 3 bases; unmatched bases: 6. In germline, CDR1 is SEHNR, CDR2 FQNEAQ (reference sequence). The CDR3 loop is CASSRLRGGTDTQYF. CDR3 DNA: TGTGCCAGCAGCCGGTTGCGGGGGGGAACAGATACGCAGTATTTT. The whole variable domain, remainder taken from reference TRBV7-9 and TRBJ2-3, is DTGVSQNPRHKITKRGQNVTFRCDPISEHNRLYWYRQTLGQGPEFLTYFQNEAQLEKSRLLSDRFSAERPKGSFSTLEIQRTEQGDSAMYLCASSRLRGGTDTQYFGPGTRLTVL.

Only a few counts were recorded for this clonotype. The CDR3 DNA reads as TGTGCCAGCAGCCCGCACGGGACAGGGAACACTGAAGCTTTCTTT. Translated, it gives CASSPHGTGNTEAFF. The chain joins TRBV7-2 to TRBJ1-1, with TRBD1 matching over 8 bases. This CDR3 has 15 residues. V shed 5 bases and J 1 base; nucleotides not matched to a gene: 6. Germline CDR1 SGHTA, CDR2 FQGNSA.

The chain combines TRBV5-1 with TRBJ1-1; D may be TRBD1 (5 bases). Trimming left V 4 bases short and J 13 bases short, with 20 bases between. This CDR3 has 13 residues. Germline V CDR1 and CDR2: SGHRS, YFSETQ. The DNA of the CDR3 is TGCGCCAGCAGCGCCCTGGGTCAGGGTAACGGTTTCTTT. Translating gives CASSALGQGNGFF.

The J gene is TRBJ2-5, the V gene TRBV6-5, with a possible D match to TRBD2 (6 bases). The CDR3 extends over 13 amino acids. Germline values: CDR1 MNHEY, CDR2 SVGAGI. V shed 5 bases and J shed 5 bases, with 12 bases lying between them. The CDR3 DNA follows: TGTGCCAGCAGTCGAGGACTATCTGAGACCCAGTACTTC. It codes for CASSRGLSETQYF.

This clonotype was observed at least ten times. CDR3 sequence reads: CASPGGVAGELFF. The CDR3 region has the DNA TGTGCCAGCCCAGGGGGTGTGGCCGGGGAGCTGTTTTTT. The rearrangement uses TRBV2 and TRBJ2-2; TRBD1 aligns across 7 bases. The CDR3 extends over 13 amino acids. Germline CDR1 SNHLY, CDR2 FYNNEI. V gave up 8 bases and J gave up 6 bases; unmatched junction bases: 6.

This clonotype was seen a few times. The rearrangement joins TRBV4-1 to TRBJ2-2, with D possibly TRBD1 on 7 matching bases. This CDR3 is built from 18 residues. Trimming took 0 bases from V and 3 from J, leaving 17 bases between them. Germline lookup yields CDR1 MGHRA and CDR2 YSYEKL. CDR3 in DNA: TGCGCCAGCAGCCAAGAGTGGTCAGGGGGGAGGTACACCGGGGAGCTGTTTTTT. Translation gives CASSQEWSGGRYTGELFF.

This clonotype was recorded at least ten times. The J gene is TRBJ2-3, the V gene TRBV20-1; D gene unclear. CDR1 and CDR2 (germline): DFQATT, SNEGSKA (reference sequence). V was pared by 3 bases and J by 6 bases, with 13 bases between. This CDR3 region has 13 residues. In DNA form, the CDR3 reads TGCAGTGCTAGGGGGAATGCGCAGGATACGCAGTATTTT. Its translation is CSARGNAQDTQYF.

Here the CDR3 DNA reads TGTGCCAGCAGCTTCCGGACCTTGACAGGGGTCGGGGAGACCCAGTACTTC. It codes for CASSFRTLTGVGETQYF. The V gene is TRBV5-6, the J gene TRBJ2-5, with TRBD1 matching over 8 bases. This CDR3 has 17 amino acids. In germline, CDR1 is SGHDT, CDR2 YYEEEE. J lost 5 bases, V lost 2 bases, and 14 bases had no gene match.

At least ten counts were recorded for this clonotype. The chain is built from TRBV7-7 and TRBJ2-1; D is unresolved. V lost 1 base and J 3 bases, leaving 7 bases between the germline ends. The CDR3 covers 14 residues. The germline CDR1 and CDR2 sequences are SSHAT and FNYEAQ (reference sequence). The CDR3 nucleotides read TGTGCCAGCAGCTTAGGTCTCGGCTACAATGAGCAGTTCTTC. Translation: CASSLGLGYNEQFF.

The V call is TRBV6-5, the J call TRBJ1-1; D unclear. Germline V gives CDR1 MNHEY, CDR2 SVGAGI. V was shortened by 7 bases and J by 9 bases, with 18 bases between the two germline ends. CDR3 length: 13 amino acids. The CDR3 protein is CASTNGQKLKAFF. In DNA form, the CDR3 reads TGTGCCAGCACCAACGGGCAGAAATTAAAAGCTTTCTTT.

This clonotype was counted at least ten times. The chain uses TRBV7-2 and TRBJ1-6; the match to TRBD1 covers 7 bases. Germline V lookup: CDR1 SGHTA, CDR2 FQGNSA. The CDR3 has 18 amino acids. V gave up 5 bases and J gave up 1 base; unmatched junction bases: 11. The chain's CDR3 is CASSTSRQGRSYNSPLHF. In DNA, the CDR3 is TGTGCCAGCAGCACCTCTAGACAGGGTCGATCCTATAATTCACCCCTCCACTTT. The variable domain in full, with the rest retrieved from reference TRBV7-2 and TRBJ1-6, is GAGVSQSPSNKVTEKGKDVELRCDPISGHTALYWYRQSLGQGLEFLIYFQGNSAPDKSGLPSDRFSAERTGGSVSTLTIQRTQQEDSAVYLCASSTSRQGRSYNSPLHFGNGTRLTVT.

This clonotype was found a few times. CDR3 amino acids: CASSQDPGQNYGYTF. The CDR3 bases are TGCGCCAGCAGCCAAGATCCGGGACAGAACTATGGCTACACCTTC. The chain combines TRBV4-3 with TRBJ1-2, with 7 nucleotides matching TRBD1. CDR1 and CDR2 (germline): LGHNA, YSLEER. The CDR3 totals 15 residues. The V and J ends lost 0 bases and 2 bases, in that order; junction bases with no gene match: 3.

This sequence joins TRBV6-1 and TRBJ2-1, with D tentatively TRBD2 (7 bases). This CDR3 has 14 amino acids. Looked up from germline, CDR1 is MNHNS and CDR2 is SASEGT. V was pared by 6 bases and J by 7 bases, with 16 bases between. The CDR3 loop is CASRWGGVGNEQFF. DNA for the CDR3: TGTGCCAGCAGGTGGGGGGGCGTTGGGAATGAGCAGTTCTTC.

This clonotype was picked up a small number of times. The chain has TRBV3-1 and TRBJ1-2; 9 nucleotides line up with TRBD1. The ends lost 3 bases at V and 8 bases at J; junction bases unmatched: 10. This CDR3 region has 15 residues. Germline V gene sequence: CDR1 LGHDT, CDR2 YNNKEL (reference sequence). Here the CDR3 DNA reads TGTGCCAGCAGCCAGACTCAGACAGGGGGATTGGGCTACACCTTC. It specifies CASSQTQTGGLGYTF. The variable domain in full, with the rest retrieved from reference TRBV3-1 and TRBJ1-2, is DTAVSQTPKYLVTQMGNDKSIKCEQNLGHDTMYWYKQDSKKFLKIMFSYNNKELIINETVPNRFSPKSPDKAHLNLHINSLELGDSAVYFCASSQTQTGGLGYTFGSGTRLTVV.

At least ten counts were recorded for this clonotype. The chain uses TRBV7-2 and TRBJ2-7; D gene unclear. Germline V gene sequence: CDR1 SGHTA, CDR2 FQGNSA. This CDR3 is 13 amino acids long. Trimming cost V 0 bases and J 6 bases, with 9 bases left between them. CDR3 nucleotide sequence: TGTGCCAGCAGCTTAGCCCACGGGCCCGAGCAGTACTTC. Translation: CASSLAHGPEQYF.

This clonotype has more than one count but fewer than ten. This chain connects TRBV7-8 to TRBJ1-2, with a tentative D call TRBD1 (5 bases). Per germline, CDR1 SGHVS and CDR2 FQNEAQ. The CDR3 is 13 amino acids. The V and J ends lost 5 bases and 6 bases respectively, with 13 bases between them. In nucleotides, the CDR3 is TGTGCCAGCAGCCGACAGTCGGGTAATGGCTACACCTTC. It encodes CASSRQSGNGYTF. The variable domain in full, with the rest retrieved from reference TRBV7-8 and TRBJ1-2, is GAGVSQSPRYKVAKRGQDVALRCDPISGHVSLFWYQQALGQGPEFLTYFQNEAQLDKSGLPSDRFFAERPEGSVSTLKIQRTQQEDSAVYLCASSRQSGNGYTFGSGTRLTVV.

The chain combines TRBV5-4 with TRBJ2-2, with D perhaps TRBD1 (5 bases). V lost 0 bases and J lost 5, with 8 bases in between. The CDR3 spans 14 residues. From germline, CDR1 is SGHNT and CDR2 YYREEE (reference sequence). DNA for the CDR3: TGTGCCAGCAGCTTGGGACAGAGGACCGGGGAGCTGTTTTTT. Translation: CASSLGQRTGELFF.

This chain joins TRBV5-1 and TRBJ1-2; D unresolved. In germline, CDR1 is SGHRS, CDR2 YFSETQ. The length of the CDR3 is 14 residues. Trimming took off 4 bases at V and 4 bases at J, with 14 bases between the two ends. The CDR3 here is CASSPNPLGYGYTF. CDR3 nucleotides: TGCGCCAGCAGCCCCAACCCGCTCGGCTATGGCTACACCTTC.

There are a few counts of this clonotype. This chain connects TRBV10-3 to TRBJ1-2, with D possibly matching TRBD1 (6 bases). There are 14 residues in the CDR3. Germline V CDR1 and CDR2: ENHRY, SYGVKD. The V gene lost 6 bases and the J gene lost 3 bases, with 14 bases spanning the gap. The CDR3 spells CAISRGTSDYGYTF. As DNA, the CDR3 is TGTGCCATCAGCAGGGGAACATCAGACTATGGCTACACCTTC.

This clonotype was observed many times. The chain carries TRBV5-1 and TRBJ2-5, with D possibly TRBD2 on 6 matching bases. The CDR3 consists of 14 residues. The germline V gene has CDR1 SGHRS and CDR2 YFSETQ. Trimming took 5 bases from V and 1 from J, leaving 12 bases between them. The chain's CDR3 is CASSFYGGQETQYF. CDR3 coding DNA: TGCGCCAGCAGTTTTTACGGGGGCCAAGAGACCCAGTACTTC.

A note on this clonotype: At one end, the junction sequence differs from germline, possibly due to a read error. The chain links TRBV7-7 to TRBJ2-1, with 11 nucleotides matching TRBD2. The germline CDR1 and CDR2 sequences are SSHAT and FNYEAQ (reference sequence). This CDR3 contains 16 residues. The DNA for the CDR3 is TGTGCTAGCAGTATTAGCGGGGGGGCCTCCTACAATGAGCAGTTCTTC. Amino acid sequence: CASSISGGASYNEQFF. The entire variable domain, with the rest obtained from reference TRBV7-7 and TRBJ2-1, is as follows: GAGVSQSPRYKVTKRGQDVTLRCDPISSHATLYWYQQALGQGPEFLTYFNYEAQPDKSGLPSDRFSAERPEGSISTLTIQRTEQRDSAMYRCASSISGGASYNEQFFGPGTRLTVL.

This clonotype was seen only a few times. The chain couples TRBV4-2 to TRBJ1-1; 7 bases align to TRBD1. CDR1 and CDR2 (germline): LGHNA, YNFKEQ. V shed 3 bases and J 5 bases; nucleotides not matched to a gene: 15. The CDR3 is made up of 17 amino acids. The CDR3 nucleotides read TGTGCCAGCAGCCAGTACCGTGAGACAGGGTTTAATACTGAAGCTTTCTTT. This sequence encodes CASSQYRETGFNTEAFF.